These 3 T cell receptor beta chains were all obtained from the same sample, sequenced in a study of regulatory T cells in long-lasting Graves disease. The TCR beta library used iRepertoire HTBI primers with Arm-PCR amplification of CDR3. Each CDR3 protein gets one entry after TCRdb re-called the multiplex PCR reads with MiXCR. Of roughly 450,000 distinct CDR3 sequences in the sample, around 21% were seen once. The time point: persistent/refractory GD, antithyroid drugs over 5 years with positive TRAb. With RNA extracted from PBMCs as input, the TCR library was made. This material consisted of peripheral blood mononuclear cells (PBMCs), taken when the disease was refractory, from a patient treated with antithyroid drugs. Receptor source: a female donor with Graves disease.

This clonotype was seen a few times. The V call is TRBV6-5, the J call TRBJ2-7, with 7 bases aligning to TRBD2. This CDR3 contains 15 residues. V lost 2 bases and J lost 0; bases outside the gene matches: 4. The germline CDR1 and CDR2 sequences are MNHEY and SVGAGI. The CDR3 spells CASSYAASGSYEQYF. The DNA of the CDR3 is TGTGCCAGCAGTTACGCGGCTAGCGGCTCCTACGAGCAGTACTTC.

This clonotype was seen repeatedly, ten times or more. One end of the junction is discordant with germline, which a read error may explain. J is TRBJ1-2 and V is TRBV28; no clear D. Germline lookup yields CDR1 MDHEN and CDR2 SYDVKM. CDR3 length equals 10 residues. The chain's CDR3 is CASSFDSSLF. The CDR3, as DNA: TGTGCCAGCAGTTTCGACTCTTCCCTCTTC.

This clonotype was detected many times. The rearrangement joins TRBV6-1 to TRBJ1-1; D gene uncertain. Germline V gene data show CDR1 as MNHNS and CDR2 as SASEGT. V was shortened by 2 bases and J by 10 bases, with 8 bases between the two germline ends. This CDR3 is built from 11 residues. The CDR3 bases are TGTGCCAGCAGTGAAATACCAGGAGCTTTCTTT. Amino acid sequence: CASSEIPGAFF.